Listed below are T cell receptor beta chains from one sample, sequenced in a study of monozygotic twins with inflammatory bowel disease. Reprocessing the 5' RACE reads, TCRdb reports a single entry for every CDR3 protein and omits DNA. In all, the sample yields roughly 320,000 distinct CDR3 sequences. Sample: blood. These receptors came from a human donor with ulcerative colitis or Crohn's disease, or a healthy co-twin of an affected twin (not recorded which). Each CDR3 is given with its conserved first and last residue.

v_call: TRBV19; j_call: TRBJ2-7; cdr3_length: 14; cdr3_aa: CASSIVRGSYEQYF
v_call: TRBV15; j_call: TRBJ2-5; cdr3_length: 15; cdr3_aa: CATSRDPVTMETQYF
v_call: TRBV10-3; j_call: TRBJ2-2; cdr3_length: 15; cdr3_aa: CAISDGGVPTGELFF
v_call: TRBV7-7; j_call: TRBJ2-1; cdr3_length: 15; cdr3_aa: CASSSAGNTGNEQFF
v_call: TRBV9; j_call: TRBJ2-2; cdr3_length: 15; cdr3_aa: CASSAGGRADGELFF
v_call: TRBV20-1; j_call: TRBJ2-1; cdr3_length: 13; cdr3_aa: CSATRVGAREQFF
v_call: TRBV5-6; j_call: TRBJ2-1; cdr3_length: 17; cdr3_aa: CASSSTSGKSSYNEQFF
v_call: TRBV6-1; j_call: TRBJ1-1; cdr3_length: 19; cdr3_aa: CASSEYPTGGLGKNTEAFF
v_call: TRBV19; j_call: TRBJ1-2; cdr3_length: 14; cdr3_aa: CASSTPGGAYGYTF
v_call: TRBV6-5; j_call: TRBJ1-4; cdr3_length: 15; cdr3_aa: CASSYLQGENEKLFF
v_call: TRBV6-1; j_call: TRBJ2-6; cdr3_length: 15; cdr3_aa: CASRSFLAGANVLTF
v_call: TRBV12-3/TRBV12-4; j_call: TRBJ2-3; cdr3_length: 13; cdr3_aa: CASSLAPGDTQYF
v_call: TRBV6-5; j_call: TRBJ2-2; cdr3_length: 16; cdr3_aa: CASSYSGLAAAGELFF
v_call: TRBV18; j_call: TRBJ1-3; cdr3_length: 14; cdr3_aa: CASSPQGPGNTIYF
v_call: TRBV12-3/TRBV12-4; j_call: TRBJ1-2; cdr3_length: 13; cdr3_aa: CASSLVQVGSATF
v_call: TRBV7-8; j_call: TRBJ2-7; cdr3_length: 12; cdr3_aa: CASSLNGREQYF
v_call: TRBV15; j_call: TRBJ2-1; cdr3_length: 18; cdr3_aa: CATSREWGGRSSYNEQFF
v_call: TRBV7-2; j_call: TRBJ2-5; cdr3_length: 13; cdr3_aa: CASSLMRVETQYF
v_call: TRBV5-1; j_call: TRBJ2-1; cdr3_length: 14; cdr3_aa: CASSEAGILGEQFF
v_call: TRBV5-1; j_call: TRBJ2-1; cdr3_length: 12; cdr3_aa: CASSFGGGEQFF
v_call: TRBV15; j_call: TRBJ2-4; cdr3_length: 15; cdr3_aa: CATSRARGFNNIQYF
v_call: TRBV4-3; j_call: TRBJ2-3; cdr3_length: 18; cdr3_aa: CASSQKRDGKGSTDTQYF
v_call: TRBV6-1; j_call: TRBJ2-1; cdr3_length: 15; cdr3_aa: CASSESINLNNEQFF
v_call: TRBV19; j_call: TRBJ1-1; cdr3_length: 13; cdr3_aa: CASSTDRAPAAFF
v_call: TRBV7-9; j_call: TRBJ1-2; cdr3_length: 16; cdr3_aa: CASSKTGTSGNYGYTF
v_call: TRBV5-1; j_call: TRBJ2-5; cdr3_length: 16; cdr3_aa: CASRGPGTGVQETQYF
v_call: TRBV5-5; j_call: TRBJ2-7; cdr3_length: 15; cdr3_aa: CASRAKRVGNYEQYF
v_call: TRBV24-1; j_call: TRBJ2-1; cdr3_length: 14; cdr3_aa: CATSDLDYSNEQFF
v_call: TRBV12-3/TRBV12-4; j_call: TRBJ2-5; cdr3_length: 15; cdr3_aa: CASSRQGTSGETQYF
v_call: TRBV10-1; j_call: TRBJ2-3; cdr3_length: 12; cdr3_aa: CASSEGPDTQYF
v_call: TRBV7-2; j_call: TRBJ2-5; cdr3_length: 15; cdr3_aa: CASSLGTGGVETQYF
v_call: TRBV23-1; j_call: TRBJ1-5; cdr3_length: 19; cdr3_aa: CASSPRIGHPPGGNQPQHF
v_call: TRBV7-9; j_call: TRBJ2-1; cdr3_length: 12; cdr3_aa: CASSLGSSSLSF
v_call: TRBV19; j_call: TRBJ1-5; cdr3_length: 13; cdr3_aa: CASSIPGTGIGRF
v_call: TRBV7-9; j_call: TRBJ2-3; cdr3_length: 17; cdr3_aa: CASRLTSGRQSTDTQYF